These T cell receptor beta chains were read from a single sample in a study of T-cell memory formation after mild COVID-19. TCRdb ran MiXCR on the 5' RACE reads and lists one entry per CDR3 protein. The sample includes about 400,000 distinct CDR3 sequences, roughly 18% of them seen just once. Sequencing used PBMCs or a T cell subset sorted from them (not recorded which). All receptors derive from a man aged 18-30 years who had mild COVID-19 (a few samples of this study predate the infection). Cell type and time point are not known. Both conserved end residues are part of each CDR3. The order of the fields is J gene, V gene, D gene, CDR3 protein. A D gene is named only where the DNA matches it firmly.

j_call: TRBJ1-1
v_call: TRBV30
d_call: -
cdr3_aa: CAWSRGWTEAFF

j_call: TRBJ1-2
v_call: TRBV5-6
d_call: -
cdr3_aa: CASSLPALYGYTF

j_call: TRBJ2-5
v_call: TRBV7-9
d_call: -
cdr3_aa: CASSLTGPETQYF

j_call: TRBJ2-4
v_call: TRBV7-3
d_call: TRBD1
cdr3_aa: CASSLGTANGIQYF

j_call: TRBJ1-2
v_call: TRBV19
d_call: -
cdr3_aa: CASSLSTHYGYTF

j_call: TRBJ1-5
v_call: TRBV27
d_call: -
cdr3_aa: CASSSDSRYWNQPQHF

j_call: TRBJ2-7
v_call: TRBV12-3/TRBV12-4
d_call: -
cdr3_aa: CASSVTYEQYF

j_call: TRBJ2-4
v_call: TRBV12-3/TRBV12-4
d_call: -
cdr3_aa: CASSLSDDKDIQYF

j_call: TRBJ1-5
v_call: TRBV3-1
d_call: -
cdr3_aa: CASSQDRIIQPQHF

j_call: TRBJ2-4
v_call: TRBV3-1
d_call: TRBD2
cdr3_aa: CASSQVSLAGTKNIQYF

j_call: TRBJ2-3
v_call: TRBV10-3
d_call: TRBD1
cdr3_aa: CAIDRGTDTQYF

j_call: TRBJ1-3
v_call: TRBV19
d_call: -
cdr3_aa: CASSIRPGENTIYF

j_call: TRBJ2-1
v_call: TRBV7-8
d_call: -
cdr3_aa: CASSPEMGSGAYNEQFF

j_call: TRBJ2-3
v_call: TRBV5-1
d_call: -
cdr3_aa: CASSLDWGSTDTQYF

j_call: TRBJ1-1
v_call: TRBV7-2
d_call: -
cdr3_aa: CASSLVFAGGTEAFF

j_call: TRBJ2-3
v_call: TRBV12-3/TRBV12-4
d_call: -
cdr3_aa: CASRGSGRSTDTQYF

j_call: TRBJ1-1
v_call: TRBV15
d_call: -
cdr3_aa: CATGKEKVGNTEAFF

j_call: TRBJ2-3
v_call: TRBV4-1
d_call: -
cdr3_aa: CASNQPQSTDTQYF

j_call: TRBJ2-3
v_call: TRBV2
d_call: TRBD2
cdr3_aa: CASSGLSDTQYF

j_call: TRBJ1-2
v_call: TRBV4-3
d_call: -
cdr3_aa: CASSQDQAANYGYTF

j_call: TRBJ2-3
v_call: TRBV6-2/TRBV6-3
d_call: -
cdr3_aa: CASSSISFPPTYTQYF

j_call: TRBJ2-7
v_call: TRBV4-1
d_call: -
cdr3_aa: CASSLRGESSYEQYF

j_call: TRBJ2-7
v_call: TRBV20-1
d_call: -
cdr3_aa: CSAREEQNSYEQYF

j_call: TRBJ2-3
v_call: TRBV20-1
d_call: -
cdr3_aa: CSAPVGGRDTQYF

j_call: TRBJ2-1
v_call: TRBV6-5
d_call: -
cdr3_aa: CASSYGDNYNEQFF

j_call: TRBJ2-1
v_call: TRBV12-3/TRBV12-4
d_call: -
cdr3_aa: CASSSRMGQYNEQFF

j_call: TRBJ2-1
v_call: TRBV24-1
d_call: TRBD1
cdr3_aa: CATSPWTGGLSEQFF

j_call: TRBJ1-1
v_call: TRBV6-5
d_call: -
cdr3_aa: CASSPHPNTEAFF

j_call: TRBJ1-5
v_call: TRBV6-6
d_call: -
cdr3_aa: CASSYRDNSNQPQHF

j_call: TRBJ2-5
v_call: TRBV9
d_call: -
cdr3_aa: CASSAGGGLIGETQYF

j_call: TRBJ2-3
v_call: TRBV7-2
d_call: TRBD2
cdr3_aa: CASSHKISGGSDTQYF

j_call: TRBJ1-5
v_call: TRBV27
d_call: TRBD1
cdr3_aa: CASRGTGTSVQPQHF

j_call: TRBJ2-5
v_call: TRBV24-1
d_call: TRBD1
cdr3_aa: CATSETGTGRQETQYF

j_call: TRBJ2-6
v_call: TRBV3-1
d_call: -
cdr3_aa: CASSQGEWGDPGANVLTF

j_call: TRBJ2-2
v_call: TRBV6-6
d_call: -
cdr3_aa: CASSYGGRGAGELFF

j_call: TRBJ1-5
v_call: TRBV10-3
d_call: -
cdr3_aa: CATVSDPGGYQPQHF

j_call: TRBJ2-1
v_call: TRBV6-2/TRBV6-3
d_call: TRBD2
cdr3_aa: CASITTGTREEQFF

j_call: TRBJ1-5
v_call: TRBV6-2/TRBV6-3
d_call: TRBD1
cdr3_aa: CASRTGQGAVQPQHF

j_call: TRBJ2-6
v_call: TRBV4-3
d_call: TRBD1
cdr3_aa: CASSQDDRGANVLTF

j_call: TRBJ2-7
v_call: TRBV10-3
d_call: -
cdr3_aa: CAISPNGVYEQYF

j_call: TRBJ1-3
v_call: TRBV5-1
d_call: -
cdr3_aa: CASGLGQGTTIYF

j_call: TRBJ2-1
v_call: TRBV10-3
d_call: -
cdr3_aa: CAISEPQRDNEQFF

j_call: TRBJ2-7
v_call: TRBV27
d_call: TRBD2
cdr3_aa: CASSPTSGGSYEQYF

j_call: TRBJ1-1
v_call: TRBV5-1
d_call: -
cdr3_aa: CASSNRGSEAEVFF

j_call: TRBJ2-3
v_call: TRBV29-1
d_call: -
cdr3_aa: CSVGAGAPTDTQYF

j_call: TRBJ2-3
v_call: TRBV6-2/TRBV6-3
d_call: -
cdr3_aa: CASSYGGASTDTQYF

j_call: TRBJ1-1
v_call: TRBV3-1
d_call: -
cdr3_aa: CASSPWSANTEAFF

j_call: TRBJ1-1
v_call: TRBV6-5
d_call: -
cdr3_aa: CASRKRTEAFF

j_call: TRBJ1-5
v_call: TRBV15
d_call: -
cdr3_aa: CATSSRWVQGSRDQPQHF

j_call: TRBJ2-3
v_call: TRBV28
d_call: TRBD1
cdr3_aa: CASSFQGARGDTQYF

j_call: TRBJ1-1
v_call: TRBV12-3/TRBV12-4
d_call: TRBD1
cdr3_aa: CASSPGGYEAFF

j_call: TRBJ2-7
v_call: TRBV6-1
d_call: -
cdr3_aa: CASNWGAEYEQYF

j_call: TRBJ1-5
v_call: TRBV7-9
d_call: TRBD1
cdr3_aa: CASSGTAYNQPQHF